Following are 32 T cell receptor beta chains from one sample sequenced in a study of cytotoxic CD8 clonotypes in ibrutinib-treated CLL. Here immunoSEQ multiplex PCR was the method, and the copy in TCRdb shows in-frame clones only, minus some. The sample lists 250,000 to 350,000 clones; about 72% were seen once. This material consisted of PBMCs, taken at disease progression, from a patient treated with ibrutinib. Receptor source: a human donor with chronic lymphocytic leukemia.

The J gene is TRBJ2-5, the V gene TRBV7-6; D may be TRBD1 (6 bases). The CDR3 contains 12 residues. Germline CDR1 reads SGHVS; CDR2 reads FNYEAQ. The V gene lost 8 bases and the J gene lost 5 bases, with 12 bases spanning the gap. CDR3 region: CASGDRPETQYF. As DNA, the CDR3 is TGTGCCAGCGGCGACAGGCCCGAGACCCAGTACTTC. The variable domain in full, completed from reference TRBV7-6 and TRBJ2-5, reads GAGVSQSPRYKVTKRGQDVALRCDPISGHVSLYWYRQALGQGPEFLTYFNYEAQQDKSGLPNDRFSAERPEGSISTLTIQRTEQRDSAMYRCASGDRPETQYFGPGTRLLVL.

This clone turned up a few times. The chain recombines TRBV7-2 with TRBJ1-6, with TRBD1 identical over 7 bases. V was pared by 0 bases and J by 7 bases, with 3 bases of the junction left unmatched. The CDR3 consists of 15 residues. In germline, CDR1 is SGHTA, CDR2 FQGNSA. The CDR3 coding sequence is TGTGCCAGCAGCTTAGCGGGCAGGGGGAATTCACCCCTCCACTTT. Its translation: CASSLAGRGNSPLHF.

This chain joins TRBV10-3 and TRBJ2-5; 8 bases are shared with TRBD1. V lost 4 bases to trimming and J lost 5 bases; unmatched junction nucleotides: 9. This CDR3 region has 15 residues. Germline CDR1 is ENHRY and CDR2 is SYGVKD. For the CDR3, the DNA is TGTGCCATCAGTGCCCACGGACAGGGCTGGGAGACCCAGTACTTC. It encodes CAISAHGQGWETQYF.

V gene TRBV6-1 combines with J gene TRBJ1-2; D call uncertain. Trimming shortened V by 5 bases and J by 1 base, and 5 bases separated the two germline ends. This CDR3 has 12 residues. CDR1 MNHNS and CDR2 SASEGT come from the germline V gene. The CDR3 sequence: CASSPSNYGYTF. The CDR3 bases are TGTGCCAGCAGTCCAAGTAACTATGGCTACACCTTC.

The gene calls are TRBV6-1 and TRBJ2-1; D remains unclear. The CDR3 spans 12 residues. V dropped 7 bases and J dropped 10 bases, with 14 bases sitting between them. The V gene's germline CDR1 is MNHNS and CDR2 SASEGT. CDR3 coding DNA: TGTGCCAGCACCTCATGGGTGAAAGAGCAGTTCTTC. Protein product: CASTSWVKEQFF.

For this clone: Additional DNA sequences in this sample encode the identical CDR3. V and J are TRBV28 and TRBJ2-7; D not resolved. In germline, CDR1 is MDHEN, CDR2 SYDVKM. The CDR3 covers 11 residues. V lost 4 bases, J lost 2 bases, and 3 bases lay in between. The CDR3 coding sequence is TGTGCCAGCAGTTCTCCCTACGAGCAGTACTTC. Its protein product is CASSSPYEQYF.

The CDR3 spells CSARDRGGNTEAFF. As DNA, the CDR3 is TGCAGCGCCAGGGACAGGGGAGGCAACACTGAAGCTTTCTTT. The J gene is TRBJ1-1, the V gene TRBV29-1, with 10 bases lining up with TRBD1. Germline V gene sequence: CDR1 SQVTM, CDR2 ANQGSEA. V shed 7 bases and J 2 bases; nucleotides not matched to a gene: 7. This CDR3 has 14 amino acids.

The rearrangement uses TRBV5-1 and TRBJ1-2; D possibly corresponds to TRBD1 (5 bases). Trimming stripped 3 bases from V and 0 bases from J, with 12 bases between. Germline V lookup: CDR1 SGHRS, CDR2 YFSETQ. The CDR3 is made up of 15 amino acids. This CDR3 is CASSWKTGTNYGYTF. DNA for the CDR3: TGCGCCAGCAGCTGGAAAACAGGAACTAACTATGGCTACACCTTC.

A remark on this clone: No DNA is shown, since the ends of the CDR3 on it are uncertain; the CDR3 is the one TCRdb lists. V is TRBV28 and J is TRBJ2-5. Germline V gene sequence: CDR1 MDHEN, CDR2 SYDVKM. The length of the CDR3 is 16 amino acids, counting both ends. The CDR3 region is CASSSSGLPLGETQYF.

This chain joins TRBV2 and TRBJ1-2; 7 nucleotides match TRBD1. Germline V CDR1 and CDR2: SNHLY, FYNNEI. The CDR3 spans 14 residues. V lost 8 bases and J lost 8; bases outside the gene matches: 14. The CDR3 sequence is CASGSRETGKGYTF. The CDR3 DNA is TGTGCCAGCGGATCGCGGGAGACAGGGAAGGGCTACACCTTC.

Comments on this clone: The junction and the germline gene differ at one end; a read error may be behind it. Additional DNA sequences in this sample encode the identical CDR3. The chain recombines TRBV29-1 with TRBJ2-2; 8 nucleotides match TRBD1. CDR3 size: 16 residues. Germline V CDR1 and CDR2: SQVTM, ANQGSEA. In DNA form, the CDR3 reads TGCAGCGTTGATCGGGGCAGGGGGCATAACACCGGGGAGCTATTTTTT. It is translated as CSVDRGRGHNTGELFF.

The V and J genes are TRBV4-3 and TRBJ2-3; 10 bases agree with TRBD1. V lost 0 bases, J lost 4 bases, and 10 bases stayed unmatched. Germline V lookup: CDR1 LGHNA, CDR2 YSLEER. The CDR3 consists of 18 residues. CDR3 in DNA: TGCGCCAGCAGCCAAGATCTTGCCTGGGACAGGGGCGCAGATACGCAGTATTTT. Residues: CASSQDLAWDRGADTQYF.

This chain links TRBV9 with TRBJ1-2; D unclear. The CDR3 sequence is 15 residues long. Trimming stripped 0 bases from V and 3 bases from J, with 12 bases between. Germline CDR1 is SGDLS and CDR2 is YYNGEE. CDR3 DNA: TGTGCCAGCAGCGTAGGATCAGGATCATACTATGGCTACACCTTC. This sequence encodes CASSVGSGSYYGYTF. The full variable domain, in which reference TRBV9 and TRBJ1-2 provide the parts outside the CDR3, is DSGVTQTPKHLITATGQRVTLRCSPRSGDLSVYWYQQSLDQGLQFLIQYYNGEERAKGNILERFSAQQFPDLHSELNLSSLELGDSALYFCASSVGSGSYYGYTFGSGTRLTVV.

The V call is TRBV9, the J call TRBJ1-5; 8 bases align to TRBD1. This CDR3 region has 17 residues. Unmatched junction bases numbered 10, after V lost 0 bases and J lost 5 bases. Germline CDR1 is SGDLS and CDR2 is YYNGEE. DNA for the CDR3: TGTGCCAGCAGCGTAGACCCCCCCGGACAGGGACATCAGCCCCAGCATTTT. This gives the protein CASSVDPPGQGHQPQHF. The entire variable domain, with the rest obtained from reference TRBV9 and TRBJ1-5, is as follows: DSGVTQTPKHLITATGQRVTLRCSPRSGDLSVYWYQQSLDQGLQFLIQYYNGEERAKGNILERFSAQQFPDLHSELNLSSLELGDSALYFCASSVDPPGQGHQPQHFGDGTRLSIL.

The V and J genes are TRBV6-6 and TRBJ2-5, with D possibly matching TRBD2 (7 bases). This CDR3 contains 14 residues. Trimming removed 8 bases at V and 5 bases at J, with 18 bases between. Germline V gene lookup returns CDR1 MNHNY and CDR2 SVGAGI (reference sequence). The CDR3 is CASRGGGKVETQYF. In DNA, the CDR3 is TGTGCCAGCCGTGGGGGGGGCAAGGTGGAGACCCAGTACTTC.

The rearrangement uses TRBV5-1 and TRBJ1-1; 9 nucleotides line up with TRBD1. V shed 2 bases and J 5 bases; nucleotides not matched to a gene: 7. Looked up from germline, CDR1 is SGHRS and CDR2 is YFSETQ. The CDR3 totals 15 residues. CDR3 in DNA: TGCGCCAGCAGCTTCCCCAGGACAGGGGATACTGAAGCTTTCTTT. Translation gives CASSFPRTGDTEAFF.

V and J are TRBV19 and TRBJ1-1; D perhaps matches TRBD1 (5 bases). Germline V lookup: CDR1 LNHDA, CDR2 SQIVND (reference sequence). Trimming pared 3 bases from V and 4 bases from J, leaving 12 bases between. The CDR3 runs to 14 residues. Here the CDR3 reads CASSIAGLSTEAFF. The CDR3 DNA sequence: TGTGCCAGTAGTATCGCAGGGTTGAGCACTGAAGCTTTCTTT.

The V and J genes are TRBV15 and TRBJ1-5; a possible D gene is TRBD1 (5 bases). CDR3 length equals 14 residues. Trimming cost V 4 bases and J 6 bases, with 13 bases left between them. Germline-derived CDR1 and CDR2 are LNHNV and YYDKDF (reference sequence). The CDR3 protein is CATSTRLGVQPQHF. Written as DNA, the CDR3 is TGTGCCACCAGCACGCGTCTAGGGGTTCAGCCCCAGCATTTT.

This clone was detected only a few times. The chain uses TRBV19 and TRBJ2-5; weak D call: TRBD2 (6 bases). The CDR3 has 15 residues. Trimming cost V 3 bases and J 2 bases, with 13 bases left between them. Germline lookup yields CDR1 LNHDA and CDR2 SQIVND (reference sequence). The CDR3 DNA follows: TGTGCCAGTAGTATCGGGGGTTTCGGGCAAGAGACCCAGTACTTC. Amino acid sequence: CASSIGGFGQETQYF.

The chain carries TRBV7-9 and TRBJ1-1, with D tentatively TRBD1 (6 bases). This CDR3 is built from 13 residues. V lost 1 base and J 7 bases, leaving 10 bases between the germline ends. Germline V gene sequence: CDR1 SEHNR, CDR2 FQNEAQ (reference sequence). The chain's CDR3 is CASSLEQGGEAFF. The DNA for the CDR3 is TGTGCCAGCAGCTTAGAACAGGGCGGTGAAGCTTTCTTT. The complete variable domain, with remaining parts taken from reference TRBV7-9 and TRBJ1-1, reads DTGVSQNPRHKITKRGQNVTFRCDPISEHNRLYWYRQTLGQGPEFLTYFQNEAQLEKSRLLSDRFSAERPKGSFSTLEIQRTEQGDSAMYLCASSLEQGGEAFFGQGTRLTVV.

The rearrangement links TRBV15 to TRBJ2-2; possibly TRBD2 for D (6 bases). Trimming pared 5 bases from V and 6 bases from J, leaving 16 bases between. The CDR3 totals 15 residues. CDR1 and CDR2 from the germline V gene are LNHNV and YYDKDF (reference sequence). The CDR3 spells CATSPLGGKAGELFF. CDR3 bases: TGTGCCACCAGCCCGCTCGGAGGGAAGGCCGGGGAGCTGTTTTTT.

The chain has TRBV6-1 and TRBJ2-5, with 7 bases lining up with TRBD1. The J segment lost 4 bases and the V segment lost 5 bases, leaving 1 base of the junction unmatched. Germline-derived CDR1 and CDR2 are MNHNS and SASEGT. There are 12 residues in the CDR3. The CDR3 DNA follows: TGTGCCAGCAGTAACAGGGGAGAGACCCAGTACTTC. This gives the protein CASSNRGETQYF.

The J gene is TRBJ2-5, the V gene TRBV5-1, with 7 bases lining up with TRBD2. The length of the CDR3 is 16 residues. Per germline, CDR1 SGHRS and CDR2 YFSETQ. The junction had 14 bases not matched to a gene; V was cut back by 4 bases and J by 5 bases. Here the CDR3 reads CASSREVGRGRETQYF. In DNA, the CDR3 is TGCGCCAGCAGCCGGGAGGTCGGTCGGGGCCGGGAGACCCAGTACTTC.

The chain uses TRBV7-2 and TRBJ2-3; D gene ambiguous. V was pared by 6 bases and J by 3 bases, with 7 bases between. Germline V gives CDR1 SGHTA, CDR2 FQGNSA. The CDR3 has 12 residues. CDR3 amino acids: CASRMTTDTQYF. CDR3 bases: TGTGCCAGCAGAATGACGACAGATACGCAGTATTTT.

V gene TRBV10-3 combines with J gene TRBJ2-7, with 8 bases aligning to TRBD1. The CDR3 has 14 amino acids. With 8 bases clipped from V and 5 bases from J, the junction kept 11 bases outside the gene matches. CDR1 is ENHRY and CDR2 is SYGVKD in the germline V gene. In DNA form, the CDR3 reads TGTGCCATCCGCGGTGCAGGGGGCGGCGACGAGCAGTACTTC. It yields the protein CAIRGAGGGDEQYF.

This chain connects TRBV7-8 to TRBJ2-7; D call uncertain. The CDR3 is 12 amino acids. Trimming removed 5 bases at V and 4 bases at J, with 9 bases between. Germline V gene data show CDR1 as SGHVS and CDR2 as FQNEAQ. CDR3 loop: CASSPSTYEQYF. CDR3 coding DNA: TGTGCCAGCAGCCCGTCGACATACGAGCAGTACTTC.

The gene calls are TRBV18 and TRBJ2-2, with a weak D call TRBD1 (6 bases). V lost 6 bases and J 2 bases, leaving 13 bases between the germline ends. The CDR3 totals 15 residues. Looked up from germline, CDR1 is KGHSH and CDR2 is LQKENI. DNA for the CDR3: TGTGCCAGCTCTTACCGACAGGCCAACACCGGGGAGCTGTTTTTT. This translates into CASSYRQANTGELFF.

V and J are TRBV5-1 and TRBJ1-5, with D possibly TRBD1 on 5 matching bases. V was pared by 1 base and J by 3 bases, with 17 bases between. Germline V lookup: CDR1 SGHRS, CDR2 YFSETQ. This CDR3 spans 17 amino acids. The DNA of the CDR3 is TGCGCCAGCAGCTTGTCCCCAATGACAGCAGACAATCAGCCCCAGCATTTT. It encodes CASSLSPMTADNQPQHF.

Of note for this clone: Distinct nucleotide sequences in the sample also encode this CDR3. The CDR3 region is CATSRDRATGNTIYF. The CDR3 DNA reads TGTGCCACCAGCAGAGATAGGGCAACTGGAAACACCATATATTTT. This chain links TRBV15 with TRBJ1-3, with D unclear. V lost 0 bases and J lost 2, with 8 bases in between. Germline CDR1 and CDR2: LNHNV and YYDKDF (reference sequence). This CDR3 is 15 amino acids long.

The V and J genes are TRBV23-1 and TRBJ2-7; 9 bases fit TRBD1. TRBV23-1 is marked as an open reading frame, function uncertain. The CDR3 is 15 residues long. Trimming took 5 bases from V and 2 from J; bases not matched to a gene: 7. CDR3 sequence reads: CASSEQGATPYEQYF. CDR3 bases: TGCGCCAGCAGTGAACAGGGGGCTACTCCCTACGAGCAGTACTTC.

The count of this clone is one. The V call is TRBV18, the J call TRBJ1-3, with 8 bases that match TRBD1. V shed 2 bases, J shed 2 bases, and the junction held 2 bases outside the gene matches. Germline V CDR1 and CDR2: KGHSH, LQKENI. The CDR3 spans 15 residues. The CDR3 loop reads CASSPWTGTGNTIYF. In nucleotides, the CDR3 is TGTGCCAGCTCACCATGGACAGGGACTGGAAACACCATATATTTT.

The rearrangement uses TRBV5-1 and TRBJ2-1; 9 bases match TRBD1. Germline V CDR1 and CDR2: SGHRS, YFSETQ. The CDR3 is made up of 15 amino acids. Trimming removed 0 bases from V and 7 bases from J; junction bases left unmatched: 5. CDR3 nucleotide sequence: TGCGCCAGCAGCTTGGGGGACAGGGACCCGAATGAGCAGTTCTTC. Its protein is CASSLGDRDPNEQFF. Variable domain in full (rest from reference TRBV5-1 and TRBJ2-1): KAGVTQTPRYLIKTRGQQVTLSCSPISGHRSVSWYQQTPGQGLQFLFEYFSETQRNKGNFPGRFSGRQFSNSRSEMNVSTLELGDSALYLCASSLGDRDPNEQFFGPGTRLTVL.